Included here is one TCR beta chain sequence, with context. This entry belongs to a study of control samples from healthy donors and cancer patients. Produced via immunoSEQ multiplex PCR; TCRdb's table is partial and in-frame only. The data show about 110,000 clones, about 89% seen once. The sequenced material came from blood. The TCR was taken from a woman aged 45-60 years in good health.

CDR3 coding DNA: TGTGCCAGCAGTGTTGCACAGCCGAACACCGGGGAGCTGTTTTTT. Translation: CASSVAQPNTGELFF. The chain is built from TRBV2 and TRBJ2-2; D unresolved. Germline V gene sequence: CDR1 SNHLY, CDR2 FYNNEI. The ends were cut back, 4 bases at V and 0 bases at J, with 9 bases in the middle. This CDR3 spans 15 amino acids.